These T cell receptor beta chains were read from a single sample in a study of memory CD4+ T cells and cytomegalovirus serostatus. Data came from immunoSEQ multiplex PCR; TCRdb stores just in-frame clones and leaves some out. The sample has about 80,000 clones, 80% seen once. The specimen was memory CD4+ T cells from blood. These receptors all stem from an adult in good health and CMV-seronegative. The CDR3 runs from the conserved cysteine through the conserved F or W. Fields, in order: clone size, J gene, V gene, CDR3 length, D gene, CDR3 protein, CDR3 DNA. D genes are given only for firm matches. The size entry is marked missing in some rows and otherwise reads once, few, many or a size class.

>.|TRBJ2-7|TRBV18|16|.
CASSPRTAANSYEQYF
TGTGCCAGCTCACCGCGGACAGCCGCCAACTCCTACGAGCAGTACTTC
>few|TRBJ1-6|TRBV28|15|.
CATDDNGPPNSPLHF
TGTGCCACCGACGACAATGGGCCACCGAATTCACCCCTCCACTTT
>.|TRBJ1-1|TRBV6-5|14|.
CASSYSLLDTEAFF
TGTGCCAGCAGTTACTCATTGCTTGACACTGAAGCTTTCTTT
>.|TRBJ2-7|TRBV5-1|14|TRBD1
CASSLGQGADEQYF
TGCGCCAGCAGCTTGGGACAGGGTGCCGACGAGCAGTACTTC
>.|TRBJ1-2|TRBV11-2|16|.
CASSSSRSGAGYGYTF
TGTGCCAGCAGCTCATCCAGGTCAGGGGCAGGCTATGGCTACACCTTC
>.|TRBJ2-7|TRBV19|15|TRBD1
CASSKNRDRFYEQYF
TGTGCCAGTAGTAAAAACCGGGACAGATTCTACGAGCAGTACTTC
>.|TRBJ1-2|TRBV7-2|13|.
CASSLGPDYGYTF
TGTGCCAGCAGCCTCGGGCCGGACTATGGCTACACCTTC
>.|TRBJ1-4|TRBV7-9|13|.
CASSPLSNEKLFF
TGTGCCAGCAGCCCCCTCAGCAATGAAAAACTGTTTTTT
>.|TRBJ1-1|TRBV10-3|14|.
CAISRDIMNTEAFF
TGTGCCATCAGCCGGGACATAATGAACACTGAAGCTTTCTTT
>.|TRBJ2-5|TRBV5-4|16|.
CASSLRDISNRITQYF
TGTGCCAGCAGCCTCCGGGACATTTCCAACCGGATTACCCAGTACTTC
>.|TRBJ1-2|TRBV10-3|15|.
CAISGNRELNYGYTF
TGTGCCATCAGCGGTAACAGGGAGTTGAACTATGGCTACACCTTC
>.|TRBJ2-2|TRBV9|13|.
CASSVVTAGELFF
TGTGCCAGCAGCGTAGTTACGGCCGGGGAGCTGTTTTTT
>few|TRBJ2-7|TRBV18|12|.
CASSGSGTKQYF
TGTGCCAGCTCAGGGTCCGGGACAAAGCAGTACTTC
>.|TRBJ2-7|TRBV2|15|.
CASRGPILSAYEQYF
TGTGCCAGCAGGGGGCCGATCCTTTCCGCCTACGAGCAGTACTTC
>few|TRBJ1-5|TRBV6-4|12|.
CASSGANQPQHF
TGTGCCAGCAGTGGGGCCAATCAGCCCCAGCATTTT
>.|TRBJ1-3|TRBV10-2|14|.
CASRQGSAGNTIYF
TGCGCCAGCAGGCAGGGGTCCGCTGGAAACACCATATATTTT
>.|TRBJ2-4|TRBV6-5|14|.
CASRPGGLQNIQYF
TGTGCCAGCCGCCCTGGAGGGCTTCAAAACATTCAGTACTTC
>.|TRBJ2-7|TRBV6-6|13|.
CASSIRVRYEQYF
TGTGCCAGCAGTATCAGGGTAAGGTACGAGCAGTACTTC
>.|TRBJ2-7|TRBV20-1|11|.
CSAQSSYEQYF
TGCAGTGCCCAAAGCTCCTACGAGCAGTACTTC
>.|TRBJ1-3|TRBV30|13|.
CAWSASLGNTIYF
TGTGCCTGGAGTGCGAGCCTAGGAAACACCATATATTTT
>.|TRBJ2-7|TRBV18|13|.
CASSPSATYEQYF
TGTGCCAGCTCACCTTCGGCCACCTACGAGCAGTACTTC
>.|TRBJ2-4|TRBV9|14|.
CASSAGQTKNIQYF
TGTGCCAGCAGCGCGGGACAAACCAAAAACATTCAGTACTTC
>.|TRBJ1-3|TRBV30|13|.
CAWSIHLGNTIYF
TGTGCCTGGAGTATCCATCTGGGAAACACCATATATTTT
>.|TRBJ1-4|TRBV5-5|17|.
CASSFMPSWGPNEKLFF
TGTGCCAGCAGCTTCATGCCCTCTTGGGGACCTAATGAAAAACTGTTTTTT
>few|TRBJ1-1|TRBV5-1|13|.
CASSLGGPTEAFF
TGCGCCAGCAGCTTAGGTGGGCCCACTGAAGCTTTCTTT